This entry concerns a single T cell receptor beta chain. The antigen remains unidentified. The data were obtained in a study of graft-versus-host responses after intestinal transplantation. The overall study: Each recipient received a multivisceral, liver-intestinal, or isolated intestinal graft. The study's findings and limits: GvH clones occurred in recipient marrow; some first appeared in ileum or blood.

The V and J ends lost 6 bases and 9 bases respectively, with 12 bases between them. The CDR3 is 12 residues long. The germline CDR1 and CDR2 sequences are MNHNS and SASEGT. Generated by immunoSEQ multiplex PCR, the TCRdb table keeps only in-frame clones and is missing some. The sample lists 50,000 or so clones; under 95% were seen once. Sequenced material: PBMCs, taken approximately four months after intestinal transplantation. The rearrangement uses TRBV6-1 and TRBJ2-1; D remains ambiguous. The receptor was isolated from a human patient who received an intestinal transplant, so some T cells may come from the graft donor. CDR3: CASRPGWGEQFF. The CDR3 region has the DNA TGTGCCAGCAGGCCGGGCTGGGGTGAGCAGTTCTTC.